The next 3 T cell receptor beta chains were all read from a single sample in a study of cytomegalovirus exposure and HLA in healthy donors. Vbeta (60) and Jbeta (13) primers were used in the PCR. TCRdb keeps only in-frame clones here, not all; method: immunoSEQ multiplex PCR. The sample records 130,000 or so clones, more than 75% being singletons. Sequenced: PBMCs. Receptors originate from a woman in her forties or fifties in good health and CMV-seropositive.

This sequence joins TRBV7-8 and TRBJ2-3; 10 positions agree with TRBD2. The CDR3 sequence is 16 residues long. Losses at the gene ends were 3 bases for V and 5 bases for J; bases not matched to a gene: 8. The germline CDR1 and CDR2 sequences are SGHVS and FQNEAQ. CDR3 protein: CASSFAAGGLGDTQYF. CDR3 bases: TGTGCCAGCAGCTTCGCAGCGGGGGGGTTAGGAGATACGCAGTATTTT.

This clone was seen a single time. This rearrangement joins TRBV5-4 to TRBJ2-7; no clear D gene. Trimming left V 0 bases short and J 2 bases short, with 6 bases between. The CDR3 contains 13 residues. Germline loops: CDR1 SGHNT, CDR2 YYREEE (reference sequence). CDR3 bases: TGTGCCAGCAGCTTGGTTTCAACCTACGAGCAGTACTTC. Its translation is CASSLVSTYEQYF.

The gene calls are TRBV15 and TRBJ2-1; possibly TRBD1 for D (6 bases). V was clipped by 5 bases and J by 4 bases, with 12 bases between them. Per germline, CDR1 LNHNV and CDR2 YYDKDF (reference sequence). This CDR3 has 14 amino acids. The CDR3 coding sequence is TGTGCCACCAGCCCACGGACAGTTTACAATGAGCAGTTCTTC. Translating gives CATSPRTVYNEQFF.